This T cell receptor (beta chain) was found in a study of response to subunit inactivated influenza vaccine. Whole-study findings and limits: With each seasonal influenza vaccination, the authors suggested, few new T cells are recruited.

Germline-derived CDR1 and CDR2 are LGHDT and YNNKEL (reference sequence). V dropped 1 base and J dropped 0 bases, with 10 bases sitting between them. The CDR3 length is 16 residues. Comment on this clonotype: The antigen remains undetermined.

TCRdb independently ran MiXCR on the RT-PCR reads; one entry per CDR3 protein. The table lists more than 450,000 distinct CDR3 sequences, about 7.6% of them singletons. This TCR came from a man aged 45-69 years who received an inactivated influenza vaccine. This chain connects TRBV3-1 to TRBJ2-1, with D possibly TRBD2 on 7 matching bases. Source: PBMCs from blood, taken around 25 months after vaccination. CDR3 region: CASSQARGASYNEQFF. DNA for the CDR3: TGTGCCAGCAGCCAAGCTCGGGGGGCCTCCTACAATGAGCAGTTCTTC.